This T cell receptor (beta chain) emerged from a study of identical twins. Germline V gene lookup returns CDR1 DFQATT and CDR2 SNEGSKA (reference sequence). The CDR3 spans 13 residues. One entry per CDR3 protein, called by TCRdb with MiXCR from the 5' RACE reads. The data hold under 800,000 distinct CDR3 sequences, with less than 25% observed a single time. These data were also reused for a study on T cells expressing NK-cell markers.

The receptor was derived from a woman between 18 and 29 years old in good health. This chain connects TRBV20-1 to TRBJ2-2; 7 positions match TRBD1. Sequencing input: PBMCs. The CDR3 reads CSGRTGNTGELFF. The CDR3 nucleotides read TGCAGCGGCCGGACAGGGAACACCGGGGAGCTGTTTTTT.